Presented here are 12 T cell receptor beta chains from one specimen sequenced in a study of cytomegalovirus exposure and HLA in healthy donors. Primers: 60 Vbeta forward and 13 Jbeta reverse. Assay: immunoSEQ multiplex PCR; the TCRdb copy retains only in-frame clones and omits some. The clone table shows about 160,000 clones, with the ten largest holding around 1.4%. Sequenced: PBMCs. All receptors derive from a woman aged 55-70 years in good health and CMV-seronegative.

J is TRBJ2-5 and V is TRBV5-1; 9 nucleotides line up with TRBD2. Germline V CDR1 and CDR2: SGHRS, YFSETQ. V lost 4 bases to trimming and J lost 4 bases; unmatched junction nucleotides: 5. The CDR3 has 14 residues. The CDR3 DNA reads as TGCGCCAGCAGCAAGACTAGCGGTGGAGAGACCCAGTACTTC. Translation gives CASSKTSGGETQYF.

As DNA, the CDR3 is TGTGCTAGTGGTTGGAGACTGGGCTCCTACAATGAGCAGTTCTTC. Its translation is CASGWRLGSYNEQFF. V gene TRBV12-5 combines with J gene TRBJ2-1; D call uncertain. Germline V gene data show CDR1 as LGHNT and CDR2 as FRNRAP. The V end was cut by 4 bases, the J end by 0 bases, with 10 bases between. The CDR3 totals 15 residues.

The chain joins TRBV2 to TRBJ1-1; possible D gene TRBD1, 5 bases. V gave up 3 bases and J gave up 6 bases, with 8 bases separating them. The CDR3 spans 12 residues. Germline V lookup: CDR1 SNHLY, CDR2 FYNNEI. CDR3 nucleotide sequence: TGTGCCAGCAGTGAGACAGAGGCTGAAGCTTTCTTT. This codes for CASSETEAEAFF.

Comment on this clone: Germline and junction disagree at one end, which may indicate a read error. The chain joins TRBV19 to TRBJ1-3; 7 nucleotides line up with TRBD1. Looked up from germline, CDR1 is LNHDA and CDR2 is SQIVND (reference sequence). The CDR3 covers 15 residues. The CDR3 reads CASRAVGGSRNTIYF. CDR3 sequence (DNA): TGTGCCAGCCGAGCTGTAGGGGGCTCTAGAAACACCATATATTTT. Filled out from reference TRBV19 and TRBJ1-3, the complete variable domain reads DGGITQSPKYLFRKEGQNVTLSCEQNLNHDAMYWYRQDPGQGLRLIYYSQIVNDFQKGDIAEGYSVSREKKESFPLTVTSAQKNPTAFYLCASRAVGGSRNTIYFGEGSWLTVV.

The CDR3 reads CASSLVGGSSYNEQFF. The CDR3 DNA reads TGTGCCAGCAGCTTAGTAGGAGGGAGCTCCTACAATGAGCAGTTCTTC. The chain recombines TRBV7-6 with TRBJ2-1; weak D call: TRBD2 (6 bases). This CDR3 spans 16 amino acids. Germline V gives CDR1 SGHVS, CDR2 FNYEAQ. Trimming took off 1 base at V and 0 bases at J, with 10 bases between the two ends. Using reference TRBV7-6 and TRBJ2-1 for the parts outside the CDR3, the full variable domain is GAGVSQSPRYKVTKRGQDVALRCDPISGHVSLYWYRQALGQGPEFLTYFNYEAQQDKSGLPNDRFSAERPEGSISTLTIQRTEQRDSAMYRCASSLVGGSSYNEQFFGPGTRLTVL.

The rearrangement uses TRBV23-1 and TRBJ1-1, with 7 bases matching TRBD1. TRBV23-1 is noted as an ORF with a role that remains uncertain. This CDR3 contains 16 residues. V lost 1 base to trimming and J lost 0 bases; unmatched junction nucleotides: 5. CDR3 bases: TGCGCCAGCAGTCAATGGGACAGCGTCTTGAACACTGAAGCTTTCTTT. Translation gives CASSQWDSVLNTEAFF.

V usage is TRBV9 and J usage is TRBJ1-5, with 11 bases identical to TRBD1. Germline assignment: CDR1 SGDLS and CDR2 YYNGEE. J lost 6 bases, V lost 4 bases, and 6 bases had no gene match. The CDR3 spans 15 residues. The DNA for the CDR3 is TGTGCCAGCAGCCAGGGACAGGGGGACGGTCAGCCCCAGCATTTT. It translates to CASSQGQGDGQPQHF.

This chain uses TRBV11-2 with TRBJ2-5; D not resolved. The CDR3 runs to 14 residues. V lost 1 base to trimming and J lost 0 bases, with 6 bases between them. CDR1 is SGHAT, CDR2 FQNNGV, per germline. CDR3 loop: CASSLATHQETQYF. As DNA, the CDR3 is TGTGCCAGCAGCTTAGCTACCCACCAAGAGACCCAGTACTTC.

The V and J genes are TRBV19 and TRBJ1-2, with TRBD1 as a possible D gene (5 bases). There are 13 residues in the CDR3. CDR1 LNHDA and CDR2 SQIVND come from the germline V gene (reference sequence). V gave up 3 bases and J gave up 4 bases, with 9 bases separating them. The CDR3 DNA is TGTGCCAGTAGTATCGACAGTTTCTATGGCTACACCTTC. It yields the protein CASSIDSFYGYTF.

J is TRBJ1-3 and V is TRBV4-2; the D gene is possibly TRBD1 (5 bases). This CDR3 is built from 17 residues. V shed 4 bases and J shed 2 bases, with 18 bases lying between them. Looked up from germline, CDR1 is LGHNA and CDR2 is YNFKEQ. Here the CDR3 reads CASSPQAGKVTGNTIYF. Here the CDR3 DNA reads TGTGCCAGCAGCCCCCAGGCAGGGAAAGTGACTGGAAACACCATATATTTT.

CDR3 residues: CASSSLGGSNTGELFF. The CDR3 DNA sequence: TGTGCCAGCAGCTCCCTCGGGGGTTCGAACACCGGGGAGCTGTTTTTT. The chain recombines TRBV7-2 with TRBJ2-2, with a weak D call TRBD2 (6 bases). Looked up from germline, CDR1 is SGHTA and CDR2 is FQGNSA. CDR3 length: 16 amino acids. V gave up 4 bases and J gave up 0 bases, with 12 bases separating them. Full variable domain (rest looked up from reference TRBV7-2 and TRBJ2-2): GAGVSQSPSNKVTEKGKDVELRCDPISGHTALYWYRQSLGQGLEFLIYFQGNSAPDKSGLPSDRFSAERTGGSVSTLTIQRTQQEDSAVYLCASSSLGGSNTGELFFGEGSRLTVL.

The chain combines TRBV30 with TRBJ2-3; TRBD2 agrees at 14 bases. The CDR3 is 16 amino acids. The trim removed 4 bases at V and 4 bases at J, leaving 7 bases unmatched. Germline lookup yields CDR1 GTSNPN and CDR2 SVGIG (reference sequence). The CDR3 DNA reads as TGTGCCTGGAATATCGGGACTAGCGGGAGATCAGATACGCAGTATTTT. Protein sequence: CAWNIGTSGRSDTQYF.